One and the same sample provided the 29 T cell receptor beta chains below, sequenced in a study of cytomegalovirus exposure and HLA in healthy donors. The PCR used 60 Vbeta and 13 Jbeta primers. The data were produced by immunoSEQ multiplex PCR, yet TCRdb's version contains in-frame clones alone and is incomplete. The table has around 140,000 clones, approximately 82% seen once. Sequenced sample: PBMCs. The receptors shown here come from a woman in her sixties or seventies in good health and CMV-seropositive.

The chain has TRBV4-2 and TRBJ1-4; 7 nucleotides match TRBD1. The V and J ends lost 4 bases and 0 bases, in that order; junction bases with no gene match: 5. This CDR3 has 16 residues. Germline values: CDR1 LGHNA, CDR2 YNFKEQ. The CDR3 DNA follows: TGTGCCAGCAGCCTGCAGGGGGGATCAACTAATGAAAAACTGTTTTTT. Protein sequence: CASSLQGGSTNEKLFF.

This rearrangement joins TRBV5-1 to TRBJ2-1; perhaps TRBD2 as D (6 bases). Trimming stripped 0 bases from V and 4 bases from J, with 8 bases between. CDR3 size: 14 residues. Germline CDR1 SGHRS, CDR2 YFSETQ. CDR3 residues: CASSLARGYNEQFF. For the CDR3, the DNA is TGCGCCAGCAGCTTGGCCCGGGGGTACAATGAGCAGTTCTTC. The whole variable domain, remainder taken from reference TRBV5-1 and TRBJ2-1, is KAGVTQTPRYLIKTRGQQVTLSCSPISGHRSVSWYQQTPGQGLQFLFEYFSETQRNKGNFPGRFSGRQFSNSRSEMNVSTLELGDSALYLCASSLARGYNEQFFGPGTRLTVL.

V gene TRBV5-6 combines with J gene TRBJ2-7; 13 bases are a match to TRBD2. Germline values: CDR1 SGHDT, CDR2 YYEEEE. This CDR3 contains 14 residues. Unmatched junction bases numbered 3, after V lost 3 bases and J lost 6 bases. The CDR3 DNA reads TGTGCCAGCAGCTGGACTAGCGGGAGTGTCGAGCAGTACTTC. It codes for CASSWTSGSVEQYF. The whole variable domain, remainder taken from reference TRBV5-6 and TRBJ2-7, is DAGVTQSPTHLIKTRGQQVTLRCSPKSGHDTVSWYQQALGQGPQFIFQYYEEEERQRGNFPDRFSGHQFPNYSSELNVNALLLGDSALYLCASSWTSGSVEQYFGPGTRLTVT.

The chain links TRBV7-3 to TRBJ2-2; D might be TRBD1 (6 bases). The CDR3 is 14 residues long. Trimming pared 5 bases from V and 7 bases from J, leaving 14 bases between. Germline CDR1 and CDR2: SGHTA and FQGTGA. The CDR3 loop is CASSLLGGNGELFF. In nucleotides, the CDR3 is TGTGCCAGCAGCCTACTTGGGGGCAACGGGGAGCTGTTTTTT.

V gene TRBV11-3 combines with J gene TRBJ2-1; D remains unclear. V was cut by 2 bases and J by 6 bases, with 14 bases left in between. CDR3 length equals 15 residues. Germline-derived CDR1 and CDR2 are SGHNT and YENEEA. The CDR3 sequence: CASSLFPAPGNEQFF. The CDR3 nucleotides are TGTGCCAGCAGCTTATTCCCCGCACCGGGCAATGAGCAGTTCTTC.

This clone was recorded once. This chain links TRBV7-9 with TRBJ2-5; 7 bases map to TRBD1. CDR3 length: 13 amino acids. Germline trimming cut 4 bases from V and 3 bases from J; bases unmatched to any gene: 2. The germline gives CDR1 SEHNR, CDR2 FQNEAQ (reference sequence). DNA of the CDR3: TGTGCCAGCAGCTGGGGACAGAAAGAGACCCAGTACTTC. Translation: CASSWGQKETQYF. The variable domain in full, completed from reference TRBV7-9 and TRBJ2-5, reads DTGVSQNPRHKITKRGQNVTFRCDPISEHNRLYWYRQTLGQGPEFLTYFQNEAQLEKSRLLSDRFSAERPKGSFSTLEIQRTEQGDSAMYLCASSWGQKETQYFGPGTRLLVL.

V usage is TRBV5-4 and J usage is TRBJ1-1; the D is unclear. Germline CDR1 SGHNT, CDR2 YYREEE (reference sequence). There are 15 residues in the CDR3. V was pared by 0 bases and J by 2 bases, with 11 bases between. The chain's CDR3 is CASSLAVGKNTEAFF. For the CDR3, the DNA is TGTGCCAGCAGCTTGGCCGTGGGCAAAAACACTGAAGCTTTCTTT.

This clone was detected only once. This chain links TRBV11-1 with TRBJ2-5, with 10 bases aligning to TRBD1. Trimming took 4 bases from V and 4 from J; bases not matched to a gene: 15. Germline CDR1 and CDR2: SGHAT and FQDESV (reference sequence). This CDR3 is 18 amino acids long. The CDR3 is CASSSRYGDRGLGETQYF. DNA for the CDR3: TGTGCCAGCAGCTCACGATATGGAGACAGGGGGCTGGGAGAGACCCAGTACTTC. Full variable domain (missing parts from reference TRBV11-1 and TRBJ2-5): EAEVAQSPRYKITEKSQAVAFWCDPISGHATLYWYRQILGQGPELLVQFQDESVVDDSQLPKDRFSAERLKGVDSTLKIQPAELGDSAMYLCASSSRYGDRGLGETQYFGPGTRLLVL.

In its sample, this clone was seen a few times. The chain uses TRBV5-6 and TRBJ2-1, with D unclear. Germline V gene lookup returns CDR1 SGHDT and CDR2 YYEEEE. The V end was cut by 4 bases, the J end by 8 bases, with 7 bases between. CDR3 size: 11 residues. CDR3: CASSVADEQFF. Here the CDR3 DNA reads TGTGCCAGCAGCGTAGCCGATGAGCAGTTCTTC.

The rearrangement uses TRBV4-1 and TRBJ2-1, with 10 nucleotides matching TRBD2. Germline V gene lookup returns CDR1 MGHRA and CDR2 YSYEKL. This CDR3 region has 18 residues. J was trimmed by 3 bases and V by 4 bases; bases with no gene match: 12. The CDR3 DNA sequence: TGCGCCAGCAGCCGCTCGACGACCGGGACTAGCGTCTACAATGAGCAGTTCTTC. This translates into CASSRSTTGTSVYNEQFF.

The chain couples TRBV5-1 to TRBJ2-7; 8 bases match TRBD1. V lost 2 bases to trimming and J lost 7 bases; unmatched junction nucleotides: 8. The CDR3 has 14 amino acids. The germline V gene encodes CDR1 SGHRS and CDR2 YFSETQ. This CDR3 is CASSLRTGSEEQYF. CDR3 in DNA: TGCGCCAGCAGCTTACGGACAGGGTCTGAGGAGCAGTACTTC.

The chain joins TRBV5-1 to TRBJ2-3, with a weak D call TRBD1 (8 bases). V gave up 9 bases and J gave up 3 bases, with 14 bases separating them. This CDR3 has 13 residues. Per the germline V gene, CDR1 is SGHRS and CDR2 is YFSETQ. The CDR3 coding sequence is TGCGCCACCAACAGGGGGGGGACAGATACGCAGTATTTT. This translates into CATNRGGTDTQYF.

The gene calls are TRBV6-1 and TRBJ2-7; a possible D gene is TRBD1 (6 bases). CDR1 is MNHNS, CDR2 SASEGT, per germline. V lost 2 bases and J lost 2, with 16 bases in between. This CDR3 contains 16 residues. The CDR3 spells CASSESQGRSTYEQYF. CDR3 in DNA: TGTGCCAGCAGTGAATCACAGGGACGATCAACCTACGAGCAGTACTTC.

CDR3 in DNA: TGTGCCAGCAGCTCCCAGGGTCCTGAAGCTTTCTTT. This codes for CASSSQGPEAFF. The rearrangement joins TRBV7-9 to TRBJ1-1; a possible D gene is TRBD1 (5 bases). V was clipped by 4 bases and J by 6 bases, with 9 bases between them. Germline V gene data show CDR1 as SEHNR and CDR2 as FQNEAQ (reference sequence). The CDR3 runs to 12 residues.

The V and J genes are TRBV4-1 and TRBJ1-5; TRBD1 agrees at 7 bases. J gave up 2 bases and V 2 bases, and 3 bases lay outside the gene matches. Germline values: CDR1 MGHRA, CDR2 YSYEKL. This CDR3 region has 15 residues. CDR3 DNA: TGCGCCAGCAGCCAAACCCAGGGGGGCAATCAGCCCCAGCATTTT. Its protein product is CASSQTQGGNQPQHF.

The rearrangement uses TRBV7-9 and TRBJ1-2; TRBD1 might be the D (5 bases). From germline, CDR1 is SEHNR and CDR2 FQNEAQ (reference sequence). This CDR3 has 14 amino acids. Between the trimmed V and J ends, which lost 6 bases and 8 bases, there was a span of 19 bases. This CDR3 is CASSYNLGQGGYTF. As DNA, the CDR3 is TGTGCCAGCAGTTACAACCTGGGGCAGGGAGGCTACACCTTC.

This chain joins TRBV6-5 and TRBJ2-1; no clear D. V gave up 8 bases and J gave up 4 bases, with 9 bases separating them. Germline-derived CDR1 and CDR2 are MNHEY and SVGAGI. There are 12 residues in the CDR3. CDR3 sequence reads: CASGFRYNEQFF. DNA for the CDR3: TGTGCCAGCGGTTTCCGGTACAATGAGCAGTTCTTC.

The CDR3 sequence: CASRIRGSDTEAFF. In DNA, the CDR3 is TGTGCCAGCAGGATTAGGGGGAGTGACACTGAAGCTTTCTTT. This chain links TRBV2 with TRBJ1-1; D may be TRBD1 (6 bases). Per the germline V gene, CDR1 is SNHLY and CDR2 is FYNNEI. The CDR3 length is 14 residues. Between the trimmed V and J ends, which lost 6 bases and 3 bases, there was a span of 14 bases.

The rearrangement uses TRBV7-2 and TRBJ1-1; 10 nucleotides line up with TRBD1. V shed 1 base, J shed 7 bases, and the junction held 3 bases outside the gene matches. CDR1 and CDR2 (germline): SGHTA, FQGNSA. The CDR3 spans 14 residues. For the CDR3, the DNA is TGTGCCAGCAGCTTAGTGGGGGACAGGGGTGAAGCTTTCTTT. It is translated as CASSLVGDRGEAFF.

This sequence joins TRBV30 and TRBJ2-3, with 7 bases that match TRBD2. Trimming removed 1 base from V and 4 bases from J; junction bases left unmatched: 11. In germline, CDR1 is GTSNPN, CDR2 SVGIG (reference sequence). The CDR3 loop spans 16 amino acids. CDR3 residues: CAWSATRTSWPDTQYF. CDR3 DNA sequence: TGTGCCTGGAGTGCAACCCGGACTAGTTGGCCAGATACGCAGTATTTT. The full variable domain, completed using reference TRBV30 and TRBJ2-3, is SQTIHQWPATLVQPVGSPLSLECTVEGTSNPNLYWYRQAAGRGLQLLFYSVGIGQISSEVPQNLSASRPQDRQFILSSKKLLLSDSGFYLCAWSATRTSWPDTQYFGPGTRLTVL.

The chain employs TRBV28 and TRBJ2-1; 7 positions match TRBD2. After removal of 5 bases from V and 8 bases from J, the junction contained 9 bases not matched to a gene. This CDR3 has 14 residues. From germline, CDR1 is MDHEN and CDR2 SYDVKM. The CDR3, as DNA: TGTGCCAGCAGTCCAATGAGCGGGAAGGATGAGCAGTTCTTC. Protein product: CASSPMSGKDEQFF.

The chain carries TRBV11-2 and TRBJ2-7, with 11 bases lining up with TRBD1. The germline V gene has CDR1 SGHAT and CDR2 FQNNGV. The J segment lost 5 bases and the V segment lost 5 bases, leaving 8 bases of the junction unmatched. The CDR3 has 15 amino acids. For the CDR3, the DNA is TGTGCCAGCAGCATCGGGACAGGGGGTACTAACGAGCAGTACTTC. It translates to CASSIGTGGTNEQYF.

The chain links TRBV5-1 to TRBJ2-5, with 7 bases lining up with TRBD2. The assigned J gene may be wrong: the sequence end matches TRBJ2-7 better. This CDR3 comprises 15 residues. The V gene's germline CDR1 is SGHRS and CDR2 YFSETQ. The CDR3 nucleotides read TGCGCCAGCCGACCGCTCGTGGGAGGGCCTAACGAGCAGTACTTC. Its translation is CASRPLVGGPNEQYF.

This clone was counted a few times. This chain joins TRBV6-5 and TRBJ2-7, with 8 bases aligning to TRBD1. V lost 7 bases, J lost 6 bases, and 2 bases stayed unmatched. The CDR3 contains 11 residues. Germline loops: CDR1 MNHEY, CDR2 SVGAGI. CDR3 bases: TGTGCCAGCAACGACAGGGGCGAGCAGTACTTC. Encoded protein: CASNDRGEQYF.

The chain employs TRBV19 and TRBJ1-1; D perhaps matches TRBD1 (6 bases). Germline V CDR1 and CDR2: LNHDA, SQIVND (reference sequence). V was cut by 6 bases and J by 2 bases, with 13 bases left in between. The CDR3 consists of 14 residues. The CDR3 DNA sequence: TGTGCCAGTAGGGCACAGGGTCGCAACACTGAAGCTTTCTTT. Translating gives CASRAQGRNTEAFF.

The CDR3 loop is CASSVSRLAGSYNEQFF. CDR3 coding DNA: TGTGCCAGCAGCGTGTCCCGACTAGCGGGATCCTACAATGAGCAGTTCTTC. The rearrangement links TRBV9 to TRBJ2-1, with 11 bases identical to TRBD2. The V gene end was trimmed by 2 bases and the J gene end by 1 base; junction bases not matched to a gene: 5. Germline CDR1 and CDR2: SGDLS and YYNGEE. The CDR3 covers 17 residues.

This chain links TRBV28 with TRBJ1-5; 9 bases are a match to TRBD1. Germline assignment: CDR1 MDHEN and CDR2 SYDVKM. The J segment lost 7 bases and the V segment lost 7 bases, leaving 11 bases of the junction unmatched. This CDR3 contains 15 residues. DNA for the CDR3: TGTGCCAGCACCTCCCACAGGGGGCTAGCGCAGCCCCAGCATTTT. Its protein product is CASTSHRGLAQPQHF.

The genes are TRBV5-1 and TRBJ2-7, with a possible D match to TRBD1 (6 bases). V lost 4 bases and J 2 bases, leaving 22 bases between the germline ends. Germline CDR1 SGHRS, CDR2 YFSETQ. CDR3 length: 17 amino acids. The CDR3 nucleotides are TGCGCCAGCAGCGGTACCCCCGGGACACAAATCCCCTACGAGCAGTACTTC. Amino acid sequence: CASSGTPGTQIPYEQYF.

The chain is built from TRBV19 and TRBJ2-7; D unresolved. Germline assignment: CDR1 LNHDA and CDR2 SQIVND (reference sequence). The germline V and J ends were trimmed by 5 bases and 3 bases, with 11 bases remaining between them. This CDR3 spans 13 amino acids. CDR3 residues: CASSPQVFYEQYF. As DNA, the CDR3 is TGTGCCAGTAGTCCCCAGGTATTCTACGAGCAGTACTTC. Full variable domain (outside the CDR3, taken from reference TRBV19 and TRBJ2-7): DGGITQSPKYLFRKEGQNVTLSCEQNLNHDAMYWYRQDPGQGLRLIYYSQIVNDFQKGDIAEGYSVSREKKESFPLTVTSAQKNPTAFYLCASSPQVFYEQYFGPGTRLTVT.